A single TCR beta chain is shown here with its context. Germline V gene sequence: CDR1 SGHTA, CDR2 FQGNSA. With V trimmed by 5 bases and J by 7 bases, 10 bases remained unmatched. The CDR3 contains 15 residues. As processed by the authors: How many nucleated cells were present was estimated from reference gene primer amplification. Only in-frame clones appear in the TCRdb table, and some are missing; sequencing was by immunoSEQ multiplex PCR. For V, J and clone size, that table is used; D and trimming come from the DNA. The sample contains about 100,000 clones, over 65% of which appear only once. The data were taken from a study of blood T cell repertoires in COVID-19. Study-wide context: From the United States, Italy and Spain came samples of acute and convalescent COVID-19. T cells, B-cell-depleted T cells, or PBMCs supplied cDNA or gDNA.

The material sequenced was peripheral blood. This TCR was recovered from a middle-aged woman with acute or convalescent COVID-19. The chain carries TRBV7-2 and TRBJ2-4, with TRBD1 matching over 8 bases. In DNA, the CDR3 is TGTGCCAGCAGCCAATATTGGACAGGGAGTAACATTCAGTACTTC. Amino acid sequence: CASSQYWTGSNIQYF. Filled out from reference TRBV7-2 and TRBJ2-4, the complete variable domain reads GAGVSQSPSNKVTEKGKDVELRCDPISGHTALYWYRQSLGQGLEFLIYFQGNSAPDKSGLPSDRFSAERTGGSVSTLTIQRTQQEDSAVYLCASSQYWTGSNIQYFGAGTRLSVL.